This T cell receptor beta chain was recovered during a study of T cells in Graves' hyperthyroidism and ophthalmopathy. This clonotype was detected only a few times. Amplification targeted TCR beta CDR3 regions from RNA transcripts. Primed by the HTBI set, a first-round RT-PCR was run on the TCR CDR3. TCRdb re-called the multiplex PCR reads with MiXCR, one entry per CDR3 protein. The sample lists about 640,000 distinct CDR3 sequences, around 15% occurring once. The ends were cut back, 5 bases at V and 5 bases at J, with 9 bases in the middle. Germline values: CDR1 LGHNA, CDR2 YSLEER. The CDR3 is 13 residues long.

Specimen: blood. V and J are TRBV4-3 and TRBJ2-2; unclear D gene. The source is a woman aged 45-65 years with Graves' ophthalmopathy. The DNA of the CDR3 is TGCGCCAGCAGCATGCTGTCGACCGGGGAGCTGTTTTTT. Translated, it gives CASSMLSTGELFF.